Listed here are 25 T cell receptor beta chains from one sample, sequenced in a study of T cells in Graves' hyperthyroidism and ophthalmopathy (dated by TCRdb to about 2019). The protocol used for the library was multiplex PCR. Sequencing was performed on an Illumina HiSeq 2000. Amplification of TCR beta CDR3 regions was carried out from RNA transcripts. The first round of RT-PCR for the TCR CDR3 was performed with the HTBI primer set and the Qiagen OneStep RT-PCR kit. TCRdb's own reprocessing of the public reads used fastp at Q25 and MiXCR and kept productive beta chains. Rows are combined by CDR3 protein, so each entry shows the most common genes and DNA. The sample table shows about 200,000 distinct CDR3 sequences, and about 17% are seen once. The top ten hold roughly 50% of the sample. Sequencing was carried out using blood. These receptors were obtained from a woman between 45 and 60 years old with Graves' hyperthyroidism.

This clonotype was seen ten or more times. CDR3 protein: CASSLPLPVGGDTQYF. In DNA, the CDR3 is TGTGCCAGCAGCTTGCCACTCCCAGTGGGGGGAGATACGCAGTATTTT. The chain recombines TRBV11-3 with TRBJ2-3, with a weak D call TRBD2 (6 bases). CDR3 size: 16 residues. The germline V gene encodes CDR1 SGHNT and CDR2 YENEEA. Trimming stripped 3 bases from V and 5 bases from J, with 18 bases between.

This clonotype showed up many times. The chain links TRBV19 to TRBJ2-3; D call uncertain. The germline V and J ends were trimmed by 9 bases and 1 base, with 11 bases remaining between them. The CDR3 runs to 13 residues. CDR1 and CDR2 from the germline V gene are LNHDA and SQIVND (reference sequence). The CDR3 loop reads CASTPRGTDTQYF. CDR3 DNA: TGTGCCAGCACACCGAGAGGCACAGATACGCAGTATTTT.

This chain connects TRBV6-1 to TRBJ1-3, with 7 bases aligning to TRBD1. Trimming took 5 bases from V and 8 from J; bases not matched to a gene: 6. Germline assignment: CDR1 MNHNS and CDR2 SASEGT. The CDR3 totals 13 residues. The CDR3 reads CASSRDRVDTIYF. DNA of the CDR3: TGTGCCAGCAGTCGAGACAGGGTCGACACCATATATTTT.

This clonotype was detected a few times. The chain combines TRBV19 with TRBJ2-7; 9 nucleotides line up with TRBD2. Germline CDR1 LNHDA, CDR2 SQIVND (reference sequence). The CDR3 covers 14 residues. V trimming: 4 bases; J trimming: 1 base; junction bases outside the gene matches: 2. The CDR3 DNA follows: TGTGCCAGTAGTACCGGACTAGCGTCCTACGAGCAGTACTTC. Encoded protein: CASSTGLASYEQYF.

This clonotype was counted only a few times. V usage is TRBV27 and J usage is TRBJ1-2; unclear D gene. Per germline, CDR1 MNHEY and CDR2 SMNVEV (reference sequence). The V and J ends lost 5 bases and 4 bases respectively, with 20 bases between them. The CDR3 runs to 16 residues. For the CDR3, the DNA is TGTGCCAGCAGTCCAGGTGCCGACCACATTCCCTATGGCTACACCTTC. It is translated as CASSPGADHIPYGYTF.

V gene TRBV20-1 combines with J gene TRBJ1-5, with D possibly being TRBD1 (5 bases). Between the trimmed V and J ends, which lost 0 bases and 2 bases, there was a span of 14 bases. The CDR3 spans 16 residues. Germline V gene data show CDR1 as DFQATT and CDR2 as SNEGSKA (reference sequence). CDR3 sequence reads: CSARDHPGSGNQPQHF. CDR3 nucleotides: TGCAGTGCTAGAGATCATCCAGGGTCGGGCAATCAGCCCCAGCATTTT.

At least ten counts were recorded for this clonotype. This rearrangement joins TRBV3-1 to TRBJ2-7, with 11 bases matching TRBD2. This CDR3 has 15 amino acids. CDR1 is LGHDT, CDR2 YNNKEL, per germline (reference sequence). Trimming at V came to 2 bases and at J to 7 bases, leaving 7 bases not matched to a gene. Here the CDR3 DNA reads TGTGCCAGCAGCCAATACACTAGCGGGAGTGGAGAGCAGTACTTC. Translated, it gives CASSQYTSGSGEQYF.

This clonotype was counted ten times or more. This chain uses TRBV5-1 with TRBJ1-2; possibly TRBD1 for D (5 bases). Germline-derived CDR1 and CDR2 are SGHRS and YFSETQ. The length of the CDR3 is 13 residues. V shed 0 bases and J shed 5 bases, with 8 bases lying between them. The CDR3 region is CASSLDSGYGYTF. The CDR3 nucleotides read TGCGCCAGCAGCTTGGACTCAGGGTATGGCTACACCTTC.

This clonotype was detected many times. The chain has TRBV6-1 and TRBJ2-3; D is uncertain. V lost 5 bases and J lost 4, with 10 bases in between. CDR3 length: 13 amino acids. Germline V lookup: CDR1 MNHNS, CDR2 SASEGT. The CDR3 sequence is CASSYLDADTQYF. The DNA for the CDR3 is TGTGCCAGCAGTTACCTAGACGCAGATACGCAGTATTTT.

This clonotype was recorded at least ten times. The chain couples TRBV3-1 to TRBJ2-5; TRBD2 matches at 7 bases. The V segment lost 0 bases and the J segment 4 bases; nucleotides outside the gene matches: 8. The CDR3 totals 16 residues. CDR1 is LGHDT, CDR2 YNNKEL, per germline (reference sequence). CDR3 in DNA: TGTGCCAGCAGCCAAGATCTCGGCGGCGGGGGAGAGACCCAGTACTTC. It translates to CASSQDLGGGGETQYF.

In its sample, this clonotype was seen many times. The genes are TRBV11-1 and TRBJ2-5; D not certain. V was trimmed by 1 base and J by 0 bases, leaving 6 bases between them. This CDR3 region has 14 residues. Per germline, CDR1 SGHAT and CDR2 FQDESV (reference sequence). CDR3 loop: CASSLEGHQETQYF. Written as DNA, the CDR3 is TGTGCCAGCAGCTTAGAGGGCCACCAAGAGACCCAGTACTTC.

This clonotype was counted ten times or more. The J gene is TRBJ2-2, the V gene TRBV7-3, with D unresolved. Trimming took 5 bases from V and 7 from J, leaving 8 bases between them. In germline, CDR1 is SGHTA, CDR2 FQGTGA. The CDR3 runs to 12 residues. CDR3 DNA sequence: TGTGCCAGCAGCGGTGCTGACGGGGAGCTGTTTTTT. This gives the protein CASSGADGELFF.

Only a few counts were recorded for this clonotype. The chain joins TRBV7-8 to TRBJ2-7; D remains ambiguous. Per germline, CDR1 SGHVS and CDR2 FQNEAQ. Trimming removed 6 bases at V and 1 base at J, with 13 bases between. The CDR3 spans 14 residues. The CDR3 DNA reads as TGTGCCAGCAGGCCGGCCGCCTGGTCCTACGAGCAGTACTTC. It translates to CASRPAAWSYEQYF.

The DNA for the CDR3 is TGTGCCAGCACTTATAGGGGGCGGAATGAGCAGTTCTTC. It specifies CASTYRGRNEQFF. The chain is built from TRBV12-3 or TRBV12-4 and TRBJ2-1; TRBD1 aligns across 7 bases. V was clipped by 7 bases and J by 7 bases; unmatched bases: 7. This CDR3 comprises 13 residues.

Ten or more counts support this clonotype. This chain connects TRBV2 to TRBJ2-7; D may be TRBD1 or TRBD2 (5 bases each). This CDR3 is 16 amino acids long. V lost 0 bases to trimming and J lost 3 bases, with 15 bases between them. Per the germline V gene, CDR1 is SNHLY and CDR2 is FYNNEI. The CDR3 coding sequence is TGTGCCAGCAGTGAAGCGATACCGGGACCACGCTACGAGCAGTACTTC. This translates into CASSEAIPGPRYEQYF.

This clonotype was counted at least ten times. The genes are TRBV19 and TRBJ2-7; TRBD2 matches at 7 bases. From germline, CDR1 is LNHDA and CDR2 SQIVND (reference sequence). The CDR3 runs 13 residues. Germline trimming cut 4 bases from V and 5 bases from J; bases unmatched to any gene: 5. The CDR3 is CASSSGSKDEQYF. The CDR3 coding sequence is TGTGCCAGTAGTAGCGGGAGTAAGGACGAGCAGTACTTC.

This clonotype was detected ten times or more. The rearrangement joins TRBV7-2 to TRBJ2-7; 11 bases are a match to TRBD2. CDR1 is SGHTA and CDR2 is FQGNSA in the germline V gene. This CDR3 is built from 16 residues. Trimming at V came to 4 bases and at J to 1 base, leaving 6 bases not matched to a gene. The CDR3 DNA is TGTGCCAGCAGCTCCCCAAGACTAGCGGGGTCCTACGAGCAGTACTTC. This translates into CASSSPRLAGSYEQYF.

The chain recombines TRBV12-5 with TRBJ2-1, with 8 nucleotides matching TRBD2. CDR3 length equals 15 residues. CDR1 and CDR2 (germline): LGHNT, FRNRAP. The V segment lost 4 bases and the J segment 6 bases; nucleotides outside the gene matches: 8. The CDR3 here is CASGSQGLGPNEQFF. CDR3 coding DNA: TGTGCTAGTGGTTCACAGGGACTAGGGCCCAATGAGCAGTTCTTC. The full variable domain, its missing parts supplied by reference TRBV12-5 and TRBJ2-1, is DARVTQTPRHKVTEMGQEVTMRCQPILGHNTVFWYRQTMMQGLELLAYFRNRAPLDDSGMPKDRFSAEMPDATLATLKIQPSEPRDSAVYFCASGSQGLGPNEQFFGPGTRLTVL.

This sequence joins TRBV15 and TRBJ2-5, with TRBD2 matching over 9 bases. This CDR3 spans 16 amino acids. The V segment lost 1 base and the J segment 6 bases; nucleotides outside the gene matches: 9. Germline lookup yields CDR1 LNHNV and CDR2 YYDKDF (reference sequence). The CDR3 DNA reads TGTGCCACCAGCAGAGGTTTAGCGGGAGTCGGGAAGACCCAGTACTTC. Protein product: CATSRGLAGVGKTQYF.

Remarks on this clonotype: This may stem from a read error, because a much larger clone lies one nucleotide away. The chain uses TRBV20-1 and TRBJ2-1; 10 bases fit TRBD1. From germline, CDR1 is DFQATT and CDR2 SNEGSKA (reference sequence). With V trimmed by 3 bases and J by 7 bases, 6 bases remained unmatched. This CDR3 comprises 14 residues. The CDR3 DNA follows: TGCAGTGCTAGGGGCGGGGACAGGGGTAATGAGCAGTTCTTC. Protein sequence: CSARGGDRGNEQFF.

At least ten counts were recorded for this clonotype. The rearrangement uses TRBV11-3 and TRBJ1-1; a possible D gene is TRBD1 (5 bases). CDR1 and CDR2 from the germline V gene are SGHNT and YENEEA. Trimming shortened V by 5 bases and J by 7 bases, and 20 bases separated the two germline ends. CDR3 length: 15 amino acids. Written as DNA, the CDR3 is TGTGCCAGCAGCCCGCCGTTACGGGGCGGGGGTGAAGCTTTCTTT. The encoded protein is CASSPPLRGGGEAFF.

The chain has TRBV28 and TRBJ2-7, with TRBD2 matching over 8 bases. In germline, CDR1 is MDHEN, CDR2 SYDVKM. V shed 2 bases, J shed 9 bases, and the junction held 12 bases outside the gene matches. This CDR3 is built from 15 residues. DNA for the CDR3: TGTGCCAGCAGTTTACCGTCTAGCGGGCATAATTCGCAGTACTTC. Translation: CASSLPSSGHNSQYF.

J is TRBJ1-1 and V is TRBV30; D unresolved. Trimming removed 0 bases at V and 0 bases at J, with 14 bases between. CDR1 and CDR2 from the germline V gene are GTSNPN and SVGIG (reference sequence). There are 16 residues in the CDR3. CDR3 nucleotides: TGTGCCTGGAGTGTTGCCCCCGGCGGGATGAACACTGAAGCTTTCTTT. This translates into CAWSVAPGGMNTEAFF.

As concerns this clonotype: One end of the junction fails to match germline, which may point to a read error. This chain links TRBV18 with TRBJ1-1; D is undetermined. Germline V gene sequence: CDR1 KGHSH, CDR2 LQKENI. The CDR3 totals 13 residues. The chain's CDR3 is CVSSPQKNTEAFF. The CDR3 DNA follows: TGTGTCAGCTCGCCTCAGAAGAACACTGAAGCTTTCTTT.

This chain uses TRBV28 with TRBJ1-1; 11 bases agree with TRBD1. V was clipped by 6 bases and J by 7 bases; unmatched bases: 4. The CDR3 covers 13 residues. CDR1 is MDHEN, CDR2 SYDVKM, per germline. The CDR3 DNA follows: TGTGCCAGCAGAGGGACAGGGGGGGTTGAAGCTTTCTTT. Protein sequence: CASRGTGGVEAFF.